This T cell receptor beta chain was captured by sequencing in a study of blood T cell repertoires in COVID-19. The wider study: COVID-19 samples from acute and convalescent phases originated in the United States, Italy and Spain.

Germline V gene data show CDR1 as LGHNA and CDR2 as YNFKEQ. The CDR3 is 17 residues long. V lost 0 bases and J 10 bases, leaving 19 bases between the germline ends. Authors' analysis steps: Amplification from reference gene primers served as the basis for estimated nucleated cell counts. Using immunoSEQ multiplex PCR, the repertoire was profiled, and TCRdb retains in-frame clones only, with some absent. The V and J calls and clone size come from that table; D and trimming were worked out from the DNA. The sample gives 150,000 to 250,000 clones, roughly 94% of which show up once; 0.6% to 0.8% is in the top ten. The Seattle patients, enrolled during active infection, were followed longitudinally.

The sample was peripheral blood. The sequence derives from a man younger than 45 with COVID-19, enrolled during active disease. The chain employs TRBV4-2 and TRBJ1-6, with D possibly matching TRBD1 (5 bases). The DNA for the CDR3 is TGTGCCAGCAGCCAAGATTACCGGGGGTCGGAGGAGTCACCCCTCCACTTT. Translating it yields CASSQDYRGSEESPLHF.